This TCR beta chain was captured by sequencing in a study of PD-1 blockade in classical Hodgkin lymphoma. Findings and caveats of the study: Some patients began nivolumab under 1 year after ASCT. These patients were excluded from later analyses. Causes of the repertoire differences remain undefined, possibly disease activity or prior therapy.

J was trimmed by 7 bases and V by 4 bases; bases with no gene match: 7. Germline V gene sequence: CDR1 ENHRY, CDR2 SYGVKD. The CDR3 has 14 amino acids. The patients all showed relapse after autologous stem cell transplantation, while their brentuximab vedotin exposure varied. Each best response was a complete response, a partial response or progressive disease. Profiling relied on immunoSEQ multiplex PCR, and the TCRdb table lists in-frame clones only, not all of them. Of roughly 20,000 clones detected, 70% to 85% appear once; the ten largest clones hold around 6%. To note about this clone: Its antigen remains unidentified.

The sequence derives from a human donor with classical Hodgkin lymphoma. The chain couples TRBV10-3 to TRBJ2-7, with 10 bases matching TRBD1. The specimen was peripheral blood mononuclear cells (PBMCs), collected at baseline. Here the CDR3 DNA reads TGTGCCATCAGTGTTAGACAGGGGGCAGAAGAGCAGTACTTC. Translating gives CAISVRQGAEEQYF.